This entry is about one T cell receptor (beta chain). The data stem from a study of shared clonotypes between healthy human individuals. Every subset had its genomic DNA shared out evenly among several immunoSEQ plates. TCRdb's table, derived via immunoSEQ multiplex PCR, lists solely in-frame clones and lacks some. The sample shows about 1.5 million clones, 98% of them seen only once. CDR1 and CDR2 from the germline V gene are SGHKS and YYEKEE (reference sequence). V was cut by 4 bases and J by 0 bases, with 20 bases left in between. The CDR3 covers 18 residues. The sequence was obtained from a man aged 25 to 45 in good health. Material: naive CD4+ T cells sorted from blood. Subset defined: CD45RA+ positively selected. The chain recombines TRBV5-5 with TRBJ2-1; D perhaps matches TRBD2 (6 bases). CDR3 sequence reads: CASSGLGGRRSSYNEQFF. CDR3 sequence (DNA): TGTGCCAGCAGCGGTTTGGGGGGACGCAGGAGCTCCTACAATGAGCAGTTCTTC.